The 15 T cell receptor beta chains listed next were all sequenced from one sample in a study of CDR3 diversity in severe acne. TCRdb fed the PCR reads into MiXCR, producing one record per CDR3 protein. The sample consists of tens of thousands of distinct CDR3 sequences, 50% to 65% of them appearing once. The sequenced material came from blood. The receptors shown here come from a male donor in good health, without acne.

As regards this clonotype: This CDR3 fails to terminate in the conserved phenylalanine or tryptophan, so it likely reflects a read error. The limits of the CDR3 on the DNA are not certain, so only TCRdb's listed CDR3 is given. The chain carries TRBV10-2 and TRBJ2-7; the table's D call TRBD1 went unverified against the DNA. Germline CDR1 reads WSHSY; CDR2 reads SAAADI. The CDR3 length equals 16 residues, ends included. The CDR3 loop reads CASRDRSKRLTGEQHS.

This clonotype was recorded at least ten times. The genes are TRBV6-1 and TRBJ2-3, with D possibly TRBD2 on 6 matching bases. This CDR3 is built from 15 residues. The germline V and J ends were trimmed by 2 bases and 9 bases, with 18 bases remaining between them. Germline CDR1 MNHNS, CDR2 SASEGT. The CDR3 DNA reads as TGTGCCAGCAGTGAAACATTGCGGGAAGAGACGACGCAGTATTTT. It translates to CASSETLREETTQYF.

In its sample, this clonotype ranks as medium-sized (0.01 to 0.1%). The chain combines TRBV10-3 with TRBJ1-2, with a possible D match to TRBD1 (5 bases). Deletions cut 0 bases from V and 6 bases from J, with 17 bases between. Germline CDR1 and CDR2: ENHRY and SYGVKD. The CDR3 consists of 16 residues. In nucleotides, the CDR3 is TGTGCCATCAGTGAGTCACAGGACTTTTTCGTGGATGGCTACACCTTC. It yields the protein CAISESQDFFVDGYTF.

The chain employs TRBV6-1 and TRBJ2-7; 13 bases align to TRBD2. Germline loops: CDR1 MNHNS, CDR2 SASEGT. This CDR3 has 17 amino acids. V lost 5 bases to trimming and J lost 2 bases; unmatched junction nucleotides: 9. The CDR3 DNA reads as TGTGCCAGCAGTTACTCGGGACTAGCGGGGTCCGCCTACGAGCAGTACTTC. This gives the protein CASSYSGLAGSAYEQYF.

The J gene is TRBJ2-7, the V gene TRBV9, with D perhaps being TRBD1 or TRBD2 (5 bases each). The J call may be faulty, since TRBJ2-1 better matches the DNA end. Germline CDR1 and CDR2: SGDLS and YYNGEE. CDR3 length: 12 residues. In DNA form, the CDR3 reads TGTGCCAGCAGCGTAGAGGGGAGTGAGCAGTTCTTC. Translating it yields CASSVEGSEQFF.

As regards this clonotype: No conserved phenylalanine or tryptophan ends this CDR3, so it is likely a read error. The CDR3 reads CATSDLGANVLTL. CDR3 coding DNA: TGTGCCACCAGTGATTTAGGGGCCAACGTCCTGACTCTC. This sequence joins TRBV24-1 and TRBJ2-6; D uncertain. The V gene's germline CDR1 is KGHDR and CDR2 SFDVKD. The CDR3 totals 13 residues. Trimming took 1 base from V and 4 from J, leaving 1 base between them.

The chain links TRBV7-9 to TRBJ2-5; D not resolved. V was cut by 7 bases and J by 4 bases, with 19 bases left in between. The length of the CDR3 is 15 residues. Germline V CDR1 and CDR2: SEHNR, FQNEAQ (reference sequence). As DNA, the CDR3 is TGTGCCAGCATCTCCCTCGGTCCTACCCGAGAGACCCAGTACTTC. It is translated as CASISLGPTRETQYF.

The chain carries TRBV20-1 and TRBJ2-5, with 9 nucleotides matching TRBD2. V trimming: 0 bases; J trimming: 7 bases; junction bases outside the gene matches: 12. Germline CDR1 DFQATT, CDR2 SNEGSKA (reference sequence). This CDR3 region has 16 residues. The CDR3 loop is CSARDIRREGRWTQYF. The CDR3 coding sequence is TGCAGTGCTAGAGATATCCGGCGGGAGGGGAGGTGGACCCAGTACTTC.

This clonotype was recorded at least ten times. The chain employs TRBV7-9 and TRBJ1-2; no clear D. CDR1 and CDR2 from the germline V gene are SEHNR and FQNEAQ (reference sequence). The CDR3 is made up of 14 amino acids. V lost 1 base and J lost 3, with 9 bases in between. The CDR3: CASSLGSVDYGYTF. Here the CDR3 DNA reads TGTGCCAGCAGCTTAGGTTCGGTGGACTATGGCTACACCTTC.

As regards this clonotype: This may stem from a read error, because a much larger clone lies one nucleotide away. V usage is TRBV2 and J usage is TRBJ1-2; D not resolved. Germline CDR1 and CDR2: SNHLY and FYNNEI. CDR3 length: 8 residues. The CDR3 is CATGGSTF. The DNA of the CDR3 is TGTGCCACCGGAGGCTCCACCTTC.

The V and J genes are TRBV5-1 and TRBJ2-3; unclear D gene. There are 12 residues in the CDR3. Trimming took off 2 bases at V and 9 bases at J, with 10 bases between the two ends. Germline-derived CDR1 and CDR2 are SGHRS and YFSETQ. CDR3 coding DNA: TGCGCCAGCAGCTTAGGCGCGTCCACGCAGTATTTT. Its protein product is CASSLGASTQYF.

The chain is built from TRBV29-1 and TRBJ1-2, with 11 bases that match TRBD1. J lost 4 bases, V lost 4 bases, and 5 bases had no gene match. The germline V gene has CDR1 SQVTM and CDR2 ANQGSEA. The length of the CDR3 is 14 residues. CDR3 residues: CSVVGQGAGYGYTF. CDR3 DNA sequence: TGCAGCGTTGTCGGACAGGGGGCCGGCTATGGCTACACCTTC.

The table lists this clonotype with a few counts. The chain links TRBV11-2 to TRBJ2-5, with 11 bases fitting TRBD2. V was clipped by 2 bases and J by 3 bases; unmatched bases: 8. This CDR3 has 17 residues. Germline loops: CDR1 SGHAT, CDR2 FQNNGV. CDR3 region: CASSLHARLAGKETQYF. CDR3 bases: TGTGCCAGCAGCTTACACGCCCGACTAGCGGGAAAAGAGACCCAGTACTTC.

The chain links TRBV25-1 to TRBJ1-2; TRBD1 matches 12 bases. With 5 bases clipped from V and 4 bases from J, the junction kept 8 bases outside the gene matches. This CDR3 comprises 16 residues. CDR1 and CDR2 from the germline V gene are MGHDK and SYGVNS. CDR3 DNA: TGTGCCAGCAGTCCCGGGACAGGGGGCGCTTTCTATGGCTACACCTTC. This translates into CASSPGTGGAFYGYTF.

The rearrangement joins TRBV20-1 to TRBJ2-5, with 11 bases fitting TRBD2. Looked up from germline, CDR1 is DFQATT and CDR2 is SNEGSKA (reference sequence). J gave up 3 bases and V 4 bases, and 4 bases lay outside the gene matches. The CDR3 sequence is 14 residues long. The CDR3 spells CSAIAGGPKETQYF. For the CDR3, the DNA is TGCAGTGCTATAGCGGGAGGGCCGAAAGAGACCCAGTACTTC.